The source of this T cell receptor beta chain is a study of blood T cell repertoires in COVID-19. Turning to the study itself: Sites across the United States, Italy and Spain contributed samples from acute and convalescent COVID-19. T cells, B-cell-depleted T cells, or PBMCs supplied cDNA or gDNA.

V was shortened by 5 bases and J by 2 bases, with 16 bases between the two germline ends. Germline values: CDR1 WNHNN, CDR2 SYGVQD (reference sequence). The CDR3 consists of 16 residues. This clone showed up many times. Source study methods: Amplification with reference gene primers provided the estimates of nucleated cell counts. Assay used: immunoSEQ multiplex PCR; TCRdb lists only in-frame clones, some missing. The V and J calls and clone size were taken over from that table, and D and trimming were inferred from the DNA. The sample carries around 93,000 clones, around 80% recorded once. The chain uses TRBV10-1 and TRBJ2-1, with D tentatively TRBD2 (6 bases). The TCR comes from a man aged 60-69 years with acute or convalescent COVID-19. Input material: peripheral blood. DNA for the CDR3: TGCGCCAGCAGTTCCGCGGGGCTCGGGGCCTACAATGAGCAGTTCTTC. It codes for CASSSAGLGAYNEQFF.